Below are 27 T cell receptor beta chains sequenced from a single sample in a study of blood T cell repertoires in COVID-19. Profiled with immunoSEQ multiplex PCR; TCRdb holds only in-frame clones, not every one. The sample carries just over 250,000 clones, 80% to 90% recorded once. Sequencing was carried out using PBMCs or T cells enriched from blood (not recorded which). These receptors were obtained from a man aged 25-45 years with acute COVID-19.

The chain couples TRBV19 to TRBJ1-1; D is unclear. Looked up from germline, CDR1 is LNHDA and CDR2 is SQIVND (reference sequence). This CDR3 has 11 residues. The V end was cut by 8 bases, the J end by 3 bases, with 7 bases between. CDR3 coding DNA: TGTGCCAGTTTTCGCGACACTGAAGCTTTCTTT. Residues: CASFRDTEAFF.

The chain links TRBV7-9 to TRBJ2-2; TRBD2 matches at 10 bases. Trimming removed 5 bases from V and 7 bases from J; junction bases left unmatched: 4. Germline V gene lookup returns CDR1 SEHNR and CDR2 FQNEAQ (reference sequence). This CDR3 spans 14 amino acids. CDR3 sequence reads: CASSPGTSVGELFF. CDR3 DNA: TGTGCCAGCAGCCCCGGGACTAGCGTCGGGGAGCTGTTTTTT.

This clone was recorded a few times. The V and J genes are TRBV14 and TRBJ1-4; unclear D gene. V was trimmed by 7 bases and J by 12 bases, leaving 24 bases between them. This CDR3 has 15 residues. The germline gives CDR1 SGHDN, CDR2 FVKESK. The CDR3 is CASNRRDSRLVELFF. The CDR3 coding sequence is TGTGCCAGCAACCGCCGGGATTCGCGGTTAGTAGAACTGTTTTTT.

The chain has TRBV6-2 or TRBV6-3 and TRBJ1-1; 8 bases agree with TRBD1. The ends lost 6 bases at V and 9 bases at J; junction bases unmatched: 12. From germline, CDR1 is MNHEY and CDR2 SVGEGT. The CDR3 consists of 14 residues. Here the CDR3 DNA reads TGTGCCAGCAGCACGCCCGGGACAGGCGTCAAAGCTTTCTTT. Translating it yields CASSTPGTGVKAFF.

The chain employs TRBV19 and TRBJ1-4, with TRBD1 identical over 9 bases. Germline trimming cut 1 base from V and 3 bases from J; bases unmatched to any gene: 6. CDR3 size: 17 residues. Germline values: CDR1 LNHDA, CDR2 SQIVND (reference sequence). Here the CDR3 reads CASSIASQGAANEKLFF. Written as DNA, the CDR3 is TGTGCCAGTAGTATAGCCTCACAGGGGGCGGCTAATGAAAAACTGTTTTTT.

This chain joins TRBV6-4 and TRBJ1-2; 8 nucleotides match TRBD1. Germline trimming cut 2 bases from V and 7 bases from J; bases unmatched to any gene: 15. The length of the CDR3 is 17 residues. CDR1 is MRHNA, CDR2 SNTAGT, per germline. This chain's CDR3 is CASSDEGPGQGVSGYTF. The CDR3 coding sequence is TGTGCCAGCAGTGACGAAGGACCAGGACAGGGCGTCTCTGGCTACACCTTC.

The V and J genes are TRBV10-3 and TRBJ2-4; D remains unclear. CDR3 size: 13 residues. From germline, CDR1 is ENHRY and CDR2 SYGVKD. Trimming removed 3 bases from V and 4 bases from J, with 7 bases in between. The CDR3 DNA reads as TGTGCCATCAGTGAAGACGGGAAAAACATTCAGTACTTC. This translates into CAISEDGKNIQYF.

This clone is a singleton in its sample. The rearrangement joins TRBV11-3 to TRBJ1-1, with D possibly matching TRBD1 (6 bases). V shed 5 bases and J shed 11 bases, with 15 bases lying between them. The V gene's germline CDR1 is SGHNT and CDR2 YENEEA. The CDR3 totals 12 residues. CDR3 loop: CASSATGPEAFF. DNA of the CDR3: TGTGCCAGCAGCGCCACAGGGCCGGAGGCTTTCTTT.

DNA of the CDR3: TGTGCCAGCAGTTCCGCAGGGTTCAATCAGCCCCAGCATTTT. Amino acid sequence: CASSSAGFNQPQHF. V gene TRBV6-6 combines with J gene TRBJ1-5, with D perhaps matching TRBD1 (5 bases). Germline assignment: CDR1 MNHNY and CDR2 SVGAGI (reference sequence). Trimming took off 4 bases at V and 3 bases at J, with 10 bases between the two ends. CDR3 size: 14 residues.

The chain employs TRBV28 and TRBJ1-6; D is uncertain. Trimming pared 8 bases from V and 0 bases from J, leaving 23 bases between. The CDR3 has 19 amino acids. Germline-derived CDR1 and CDR2 are MDHEN and SYDVKM. The CDR3 DNA follows: TGTGCCAGCCGCACTCCCGGGAGTCGCTTTGGCTCCTATAATTCACCCCTCCACTTT. This encodes CASRTPGSRFGSYNSPLHF. The full variable domain, completed using reference TRBV28 and TRBJ1-6, is DVKVTQSSRYLVKRTGEKVFLECVQDMDHENMFWYRQDPGLGLRLIYFSYDVKMKEKGDIPEGYSVSREKKERFSLILESASTNQTSMYLCASRTPGSRFGSYNSPLHFGNGTRLTVT.

The rearrangement uses TRBV7-9 and TRBJ2-3; 13 nucleotides match TRBD2. Trimming removed 5 bases from V and 4 bases from J; junction bases left unmatched: 6. The length of the CDR3 is 16 residues. Germline V gene data show CDR1 as SEHNR and CDR2 as FQNEAQ (reference sequence). DNA of the CDR3: TGTGCCAGCAGCCTTGGGACTAGCGGGAACGCAGATACGCAGTATTTT. Protein: CASSLGTSGNADTQYF.

The rearrangement uses TRBV19 and TRBJ2-3, with 10 bases that match TRBD2. This CDR3 spans 15 amino acids. J lost 6 bases, V lost 8 bases, and 11 bases had no gene match. The germline CDR1 and CDR2 sequences are LNHDA and SQIVND (reference sequence). The CDR3 DNA reads as TGTGCCAGTGGGTTATCAGCGGGAGGGCTCGATACGCAGTATTTT. It translates to CASGLSAGGLDTQYF. Using reference TRBV19 and TRBJ2-3 for the parts outside the CDR3, the full variable domain is DGGITQSPKYLFRKEGQNVTLSCEQNLNHDAMYWYRQDPGQGLRLIYYSQIVNDFQKGDIAEGYSVSREKKESFPLTVTSAQKNPTAFYLCASGLSAGGLDTQYFGPGTRLTVL.

V gene TRBV28 combines with J gene TRBJ1-4, with 7 nucleotides matching TRBD1. Germline lookup yields CDR1 MDHEN and CDR2 SYDVKM. Trimming at V came to 4 bases and at J to 4 bases, leaving 3 bases not matched to a gene. The CDR3 contains 14 residues. The CDR3 DNA reads TGTGCCAGCAGTTCACAGGGGATTAATGAAAAACTGTTTTTT. This encodes CASSSQGINEKLFF.

The chain couples TRBV12-3 or TRBV12-4 to TRBJ2-1; possibly TRBD1 for D (5 bases). This CDR3 is built from 13 residues. V lost 5 bases, J lost 10 bases, and 15 bases lay in between. The CDR3 loop reads CASSLEGVWEQFF. CDR3 DNA sequence: TGTGCCAGCAGTCTCGAAGGGGTTTGGGAGCAGTTCTTC.

The chain uses TRBV5-4 and TRBJ2-3; a possible D gene is TRBD1 (5 bases). The CDR3 is made up of 15 amino acids. The V end was cut by 0 bases, the J end by 1 base, with 9 bases between. The germline gives CDR1 SGHNT, CDR2 YYREEE (reference sequence). The CDR3, as DNA: TGTGCCAGCAGCTTGGACGTAGGGGGCACAGATACGCAGTATTTT. Its translation is CASSLDVGGTDTQYF.

The gene calls are TRBV9 and TRBJ2-3; 7 bases line up with TRBD2. The CDR3 is made up of 14 amino acids. J lost 2 bases, V lost 0 bases, and 0 bases had no gene match. Germline lookup yields CDR1 SGDLS and CDR2 YYNGEE. CDR3: CASSVGLATDTQYF. DNA for the CDR3: TGTGCCAGCAGCGTAGGACTAGCCACAGATACGCAGTATTTT.

The chain has TRBV15 and TRBJ1-1, with D maybe TRBD1 (6 bases). V was pared by 1 base and J by 0 bases, with 9 bases between. This CDR3 has 15 amino acids. CDR1 and CDR2 from the germline V gene are LNHNV and YYDKDF (reference sequence). In DNA form, the CDR3 reads TGTGCCACCAGCAGAGTCCCAGGGGTGAACACTGAAGCTTTCTTT. Translation gives CATSRVPGVNTEAFF. Full variable domain (outside the CDR3, taken from reference TRBV15 and TRBJ1-1): DAMVIQNPRYQVTQFGKPVTLSCSQTLNHNVMYWYQQKSSQAPKLLFHYYDKDFNNEADTPDNFQSRRPNTSFCFLDIRSPGLGDTAMYLCATSRVPGVNTEAFFGQGTRLTVV.

This chain connects TRBV6-5 to TRBJ1-2; D ambiguous. V was shortened by 6 bases and J by 5 bases, with 19 bases between the two germline ends. This CDR3 is 15 amino acids long. Germline values: CDR1 MNHEY, CDR2 SVGAGI. This CDR3 reads CASRQAGGLGYGYTF. The CDR3 DNA is TGTGCCAGCAGACAAGCTGGAGGGCTAGGGTATGGCTACACCTTC.

The chain combines TRBV27 with TRBJ2-1; D is perhaps TRBD2 (5 bases). V lost 5 bases and J lost 1, with 18 bases in between. Germline loops: CDR1 MNHEY, CDR2 SMNVEV (reference sequence). The CDR3 covers 17 residues. The CDR3 region has the DNA TGTGCCAGCAGTGAATTTCTAGCTCATGAGTCCTACAATGAGCAGTTCTTC. Its protein product is CASSEFLAHESYNEQFF.

The chain employs TRBV5-1 and TRBJ2-2; a possible D gene is TRBD2 (6 bases). The CDR3 has 16 residues. Per the germline V gene, CDR1 is SGHRS and CDR2 is YFSETQ. V was pared by 4 bases and J by 2 bases, with 15 bases between. The DNA of the CDR3 is TGCGCCAGCAGCCCCCTTGGGGGGACCAACACCGGGGAGCTGTTTTTT. This codes for CASSPLGGTNTGELFF.

This chain joins TRBV7-9 and TRBJ1-4; D is possibly TRBD1 (6 bases). The germline CDR1 and CDR2 sequences are SEHNR and FQNEAQ (reference sequence). This CDR3 is built from 15 residues. Trimming removed 3 bases from V and 8 bases from J, with 16 bases in between. CDR3 nucleotides: TGTGCCAGCAGCTTTACAGGTAGCAGGGGAGAAAAACTGTTTTTT. Its protein is CASSFTGSRGEKLFF.

The rearrangement joins TRBV19 to TRBJ2-1, with 7 bases that match TRBD1. The germline V gene encodes CDR1 LNHDA and CDR2 SQIVND (reference sequence). With V trimmed by 3 bases and J by 6 bases, 5 bases remained unmatched. CDR3 size: 14 residues. CDR3 loop: CASSIRQGVNEQFF. CDR3 sequence (DNA): TGTGCCAGTAGTATTCGGCAGGGGGTCAATGAGCAGTTCTTC. Complete variable domain (other parts from reference TRBV19 and TRBJ2-1): DGGITQSPKYLFRKEGQNVTLSCEQNLNHDAMYWYRQDPGQGLRLIYYSQIVNDFQKGDIAEGYSVSREKKESFPLTVTSAQKNPTAFYLCASSIRQGVNEQFFGPGTRLTVL.

The chain links TRBV6-6 to TRBJ2-5; a weak D match, TRBD1 (6 bases). With 8 bases removed from V and 5 bases from J, the gap between germline ends came to 12 bases. The CDR3 loop spans 12 amino acids. Per the germline V gene, CDR1 is MNHNY and CDR2 is SVGAGI (reference sequence). The CDR3 reads CASGQRRETQYF. CDR3 bases: TGTGCCAGCGGACAGCGCCGGGAGACCCAGTACTTC.

This clone was recorded a few times. This chain links TRBV5-8 with TRBJ1-1; TRBD1 aligns across 7 bases. CDR1 SGHTS and CDR2 YDEGEE come from the germline V gene. V lost 3 bases to trimming and J lost 10 bases; unmatched junction nucleotides: 21. The CDR3 is 17 amino acids. As DNA, the CDR3 is TGTGCCAGCAGCTCTGAACAGGGGAGATCCCCGGGACGAAGAGCTTTCTTT. It codes for CASSSEQGRSPGRRAFF. Full variable domain (missing parts from reference TRBV5-8 and TRBJ1-1): EAGVTQSPTHLIKTRGQQATLRCSPISGHTSVYWYQQALGLGLQFLLWYDEGEERNRGNFPPRFSGRQFPNYSSELNVNALELEDSALYLCASSSEQGRSPGRRAFFGQGTRLTVV.

The CDR3 spells CASSPRGGMGETQYF. CDR3 nucleotides: TGTGCCAGCAGCCCGAGAGGGGGCATGGGGGAGACCCAGTACTTC. The rearrangement uses TRBV5-6 and TRBJ2-5; 7 bases fit TRBD1. The CDR3 is 15 amino acids. The germline V gene encodes CDR1 SGHDT and CDR2 YYEEEE. Losses at the gene ends were 4 bases for V and 5 bases for J; bases not matched to a gene: 11.

The CDR3 loop reads CASSPGTGFQPQHF. The CDR3 DNA sequence: TGTGCCAGCAGCCCAGGGACAGGGTTTCAGCCCCAGCATTTT. The chain combines TRBV3-1 (or the pseudogene TRBV3-2) with TRBJ1-5; 9 bases agree with TRBD1. The length of the CDR3 is 14 residues. V lost 4 bases, J lost 6 bases, and 4 bases stayed unmatched. Per the germline V gene, CDR1 is LGHDT and CDR2 is YNNKEL (reference sequence).

The gene calls are TRBV15 and TRBJ1-1, with a possible D match to TRBD1 (5 bases). V was pared by 1 base and J by 4 bases, with 10 bases between. The CDR3 sequence is 14 residues long. Germline CDR1 reads LNHNV; CDR2 reads YYDKDF (reference sequence). The DNA for the CDR3 is TGTGCCACCAGCAGAGTGCTTCAGGGCACTGAAGCTTTCTTT. This codes for CATSRVLQGTEAFF.